This TCR beta chain comes out of a study of Ad26.COV2.S vaccination and SARS-CoV-2 variants (dated by TCRdb to the early 2020s). In terms of the full investigation: Donors in the vaccine arm were drawn from COV1001, a phase I-IIa trial of Ad26.COV2.S in healthy adults that was multicentre, randomized, double-blind and placebo-controlled. Throughout the experiments and outcome assessment, investigators stayed blinded to trial group allocation. The specificity and breadth of SARS-CoV-2-reactive T cell receptors after Ad26.COV2.S vaccination were assessed by TCRbeta repertoire sequencing. Ad26.COV2.S was administered intramuscularly at a dose of 5x10^10 or 1x10^11 viral particles, either as one shot or as two shots given 56 days apart. Participants in the trial were split at random into five groups of five each, receiving low-dose or high-dose Ad26.COV2.S once or twice, or else placebo on both occasions. The TCR-sequenced set comprised around 30 samples: some 20 Ad26.COV2.S vaccine recipients, 5 placebo recipients and 8 SARS-CoV-2 convalescent individuals.

The immunoSEQ Assay was the method used to sequence TCRbeta CDR3 regions. After extraction, genomic DNA underwent amplification by bias-controlled multiplex PCR, followed by high-throughput sequencing. Under the source paper's analysis protocol: To quantify the absolute abundance of each unique TCRbeta CDR3 region, sequences were collapsed and filtered. T cell fraction was estimated by normalization of TCRbeta template counts to usable DNA, with usable DNA being measured through amplification of reference genes present in all nucleated cells. Repertoire TCRs were annotated as SARS-CoV-2-specific by exact matching of V gene, CDR3 amino acid sequence and J gene to a known reactive TCR set. MIRA supplied the reference SARS-CoV-2 TCR set, which was filtered for enrichment in COVID-19-positive ImmuneCODE repertoires so that public or cross-reactive TCRs were removed. Drawing on the MIRA antigens, annotated TCRs were analysed further at the level of specific ORF or position within ORF. Depth was the summed frequency of annotated unique rearrangements, while breadth was defined as annotated unique rearrangements over total unique productive rearrangements. Group comparisons of TCR breadth used two-sided Wilcoxon rank-sum tests. Here the immuneACCESS table is served through TCRdb, limited to in-frame sequences with V and J called. Missing clones are a known gap in these copies; in checked studies unresolved V genes cover under half, and the rest lacks a known reason. Clonal size and the V and J genes are those of that table, whereas D and trimming came from the DNA. The sample profile shows approximately 280,000 clones; more than 75% of them were found once. 2.5% to 3.5% of the sample belongs to the ten largest clones.

As for this clone: No antigen is known for it. Qualities for individual bases were not recorded, and no much larger clone is one base off.

The treatment or condition label of this sample denotes: around 19 received Ad26.COV2.S at low or high dose, single or two shots; roughly five received placebo; per-sample allocation not given. For vaccine and placebo recipients, the sequenced repertoires came from samples collected on day 63 after the first injection. In Cohort 1b, fewer than 30 adults aged 18-55 years were enrolled at a single site in Boston, USA, between 29 July and 7 August 2020. As a vaccine, Ad26.COV2.S was a replication-incompetent adenovirus type 26 vector that expressed a prefusion-stabilized SARS-CoV-2 spike protein derived from the original Wuhan strain. The investigation overall reported the following: Non-spike TCR breadth was comparable between vaccine and placebo recipients, consistent with the vaccine containing only spike. The authors noted that the TCR breadth and depth analyses may have underestimated total T cell responses. Compared with placebo recipients, Ad26.COV2.S recipients showed higher spike-specific TCR breadth (P = 0.0014). After vaccination, substantial breadth of spike-specific CD8+ and CD4+ T cell responses was reported. The study lacked the statistical power to compare responses across vaccine doses or regimens.

The CDR3 has 13 amino acids, counting the end cysteine and phenylalanine. The CDR3 DNA has 39 bases and is translated from base 1. According to the germline V gene (reference sequence), CDR1 reads LNHDA and CDR2 reads SQIVND. Trimming removed 11 bases from V and 8 bases from J, leaving 19 bases between the germline ends. The sequencing used peripheral blood, collected in a trial of Ad26.COV2.S vaccine versus placebo. Recombination connected TRBV19 to TRBJ2-1; the D gene could be TRBD1 or TRBD2, each one agreeing over 5 bases. The receptor's source is a person between 18 and 59 years old who received the Ad26.COV2.S COVID-19 vaccine or a placebo. The nucleotide sequence reads as follows: TGTGCCTCCACTGCCGAGGGGTGGGATGAGCAGTTCTTC. This sequence encodes CASTAEGWDEQFF.